This T cell receptor (beta chain) was captured in a study of blood T cell repertoires in COVID-19. Overall study context: From the United States, Italy and Spain came samples of acute and convalescent COVID-19. T cells, B-cell-depleted T cells, or PBMCs provided the cDNA or gDNA that served as material.

V was pared by 2 bases and J by 1 base, with 19 bases of the junction left unmatched. There are 21 residues in the CDR3. Germline values: CDR1 MNHEY, CDR2 SVGEGT. In the original workflow: Reference gene primer amplification gave estimated nucleated cell counts. Measured with immunoSEQ multiplex PCR; TCRdb has only the in-frame clones, and not every one. V and J calls and clone size are as listed in that table; D and trimming were resolved from the DNA. The sample carries 25,000 to 35,000 clones, around 93% recorded once. The chain joins TRBV6-2 or TRBV6-3 to TRBJ2-4; the match to TRBD2 covers 8 bases. The origin of this receptor is a human donor with active COVID-19. The donor label of this sample is uncertain. Sequencing was performed on peripheral blood. CDR3 loop: CASSYPLDTSRGGMAKNIQYF. The DNA of the CDR3 is TGTGCCAGCAGTTACCCCCTGGACACTTCCCGGGGGGGGATGGCCAAAAACATTCAGTACTTC.